Each of the 29 T cell receptor beta chains below was sequenced from the same sample in a study of Ad26.COV2.S vaccination and SARS-CoV-2 variants. Treatment of the sample: around 19 received Ad26.COV2.S at low or high dose, single or two shots; roughly five received placebo; per-sample allocation not given. Sampling was done on day 63 after the first vaccine or placebo injection. Method: immunoSEQ multiplex PCR; TCRdb's copy keeps in-frame clones and lacks some. This table has about 480,000 clones, around nine tenths appearing once. The input for sequencing was peripheral blood, taken in a trial of Ad26.COV2.S vaccine versus placebo. All receptors come from a person between 18 and 65 years old who received the Ad26.COV2.S COVID-19 vaccine or a placebo.

This sequence joins TRBV11-2 and TRBJ2-7; 9 nucleotides line up with TRBD2. The CDR3 loop spans 17 amino acids. The ends lost 1 base at V and 7 bases at J; junction bases unmatched: 14. The germline V gene has CDR1 SGHAT and CDR2 FQNNGV. CDR3 nucleotides: TGTGCCAGCAGCTTAGGGCTAGCGGGAAGGAGGGGGCTGGAGCAGTACTTC. Its translation: CASSLGLAGRRGLEQYF. The full variable domain, completed using reference TRBV11-2 and TRBJ2-7, is EAGVAQSPRYKIIEKRQSVAFWCNPISGHATLYWYQQILGQGPKLLIQFQNNGVVDDSQLPKDRFSAERLKGVDSTLKIQPAKLEDSAVYLCASSLGLAGRRGLEQYFGPGTRLTVT.

The V and J genes are TRBV20-1 and TRBJ2-7; D gene unclear. Germline CDR1 and CDR2: DFQATT and SNEGSKA (reference sequence). The germline V and J ends were trimmed by 3 bases and 1 base, with 7 bases remaining between them. CDR3 length: 12 amino acids. In DNA, the CDR3 is TGCAGTGCTAGTCTCGGATCCTACGAGCAGTACTTC. Translation gives CSASLGSYEQYF.

The chain combines TRBV6-6 with TRBJ2-5, with D possibly TRBD2 on 7 matching bases. CDR3 length: 16 residues. V gave up 2 bases and J gave up 3 bases, with 16 bases separating them. Germline CDR1 reads MNHNY; CDR2 reads SVGAGI (reference sequence). CDR3 bases: TGTGCCAGCAGTTACGGCTTCATAGGGGGGGAAGAGACCCAGTACTTC. This sequence encodes CASSYGFIGGEETQYF.

This clone was counted a single time. The CDR3 DNA is TGTGCCAGCACTAGAACAGGGGGCTACGAGCAGTACTTC. Protein: CASTRTGGYEQYF. J is TRBJ2-7 and V is TRBV11-2, with TRBD1 identical over 8 bases. V trimming: 7 bases; J trimming: 3 bases; junction bases outside the gene matches: 5. The CDR3 contains 13 residues. Per germline, CDR1 SGHAT and CDR2 FQNNGV. Together with reference TRBV11-2 and TRBJ2-7, the CDR3 gives the full variable domain: EAGVAQSPRYKIIEKRQSVAFWCNPISGHATLYWYQQILGQGPKLLIQFQNNGVVDDSQLPKDRFSAERLKGVDSTLKIQPAKLEDSAVYLCASTRTGGYEQYFGPGTRLTVT.

The V call is TRBV6-5, the J call TRBJ2-1, with 8 bases identical to TRBD1. V was clipped by 2 bases and J by 6 bases; unmatched bases: 6. The CDR3 has 15 amino acids. Germline CDR1 is MNHEY and CDR2 is SVGAGI. The CDR3 DNA sequence: TGTGCCAGCAGTTACACCACAGGGGGTGGCAATGAGCAGTTCTTC. Translated, it gives CASSYTTGGGNEQFF.

The chain carries TRBV18 and TRBJ2-2; weak D call: TRBD2 (5 bases). The length of the CDR3 is 14 residues. The V and J ends lost 3 bases and 6 bases respectively, with 11 bases between them. CDR1 KGHSH and CDR2 LQKENI come from the germline V gene. DNA for the CDR3: TGTGCCAGCTCACCCGGACTGCAGGCCGGGGAGCTGTTTTTT. Its protein product is CASSPGLQAGELFF.

The chain recombines TRBV12-3 or TRBV12-4 with TRBJ1-2; D ambiguous. The CDR3 loop spans 11 amino acids. The V end lost 3 bases, the J end lost 7 bases, and 6 bases lay between the germline ends. CDR3 in DNA: TGTGCCAGCAGTTTGGGGTTTGGCTACACCTTC. It is translated as CASSLGFGYTF.

The J gene is TRBJ1-3, the V gene TRBV5-1, with 8 bases fitting TRBD1. V lost 0 bases, J lost 1 base, and 6 bases stayed unmatched. The CDR3 contains 17 residues. Germline CDR1 and CDR2: SGHRS and YFSETQ. The CDR3 spells CASSLDGQGTSGNTIYF. The DNA for the CDR3 is TGCGCCAGCAGCTTGGATGGACAGGGCACTTCTGGAAACACCATATATTTT.

The V call is TRBV9, the J call TRBJ2-3; D ambiguous. This CDR3 comprises 16 residues. The V gene's germline CDR1 is SGDLS and CDR2 YYNGEE. V lost 1 base, J lost 7 bases, and 19 bases lay in between. The CDR3 nucleotides are TGTGCCAGCAGCGTACTTCCCTCTCCGTCAACCAATACGCAGTATTTT. Translating gives CASSVLPSPSTNTQYF.

The genes are TRBV25-1 and TRBJ1-2; TRBD1 aligns across 7 bases. The CDR3 contains 14 residues. Germline-derived CDR1 and CDR2 are MGHDK and SYGVNS. V lost 8 bases, J lost 4 bases, and 10 bases stayed unmatched. CDR3 region: CASAGDSEFYGYTF. The DNA for the CDR3 is TGTGCCAGCGCTGGGGACAGCGAGTTCTATGGCTACACCTTC.

J is TRBJ2-7 and V is TRBV30, with 12 bases fitting TRBD2. The CDR3 extends over 15 amino acids. Germline V gene data show CDR1 as GTSNPN and CDR2 as SVGIG (reference sequence). J gave up 9 bases and V 3 bases, and 12 bases lay outside the gene matches. The CDR3 sequence is CAWRRTTSGSWGQYF. The CDR3 DNA reads TGTGCCTGGAGGCGAACGACTAGCGGGAGTTGGGGGCAGTACTTC. The full variable domain, rest sourced from reference TRBV30 and TRBJ2-7, is SQTIHQWPATLVQPVGSPLSLECTVEGTSNPNLYWYRQAAGRGLQLLFYSVGIGQISSEVPQNLSASRPQDRQFILSSKKLLLSDSGFYLCAWRRTTSGSWGQYFGPGTRLTVT.

V gene TRBV30 combines with J gene TRBJ1-4; no clear D gene. Germline assignment: CDR1 GTSNPN and CDR2 SVGIG (reference sequence). The CDR3 extends over 10 amino acids. With 3 bases removed from V and 7 bases from J, the gap between germline ends came to 3 bases. The CDR3 coding sequence is TGTGCCTGGAGAAGTGAAAAACTGTTTTTT. Translation gives CAWRSEKLFF.

This chain links TRBV9 with TRBJ1-2; D might be TRBD1 (5 bases). Trimming left V 3 bases short and J 8 bases short, with 17 bases between. The CDR3 extends over 14 amino acids. Germline lookup yields CDR1 SGDLS and CDR2 YYNGEE. CDR3 sequence reads: CASSAQSGIWGYTF. In DNA form, the CDR3 reads TGTGCCAGCAGCGCCCAGTCAGGGATTTGGGGCTACACCTTC.

This chain joins TRBV28 and TRBJ2-1, with no clear D. Deletions cut 7 bases from V and 5 bases from J, with 6 bases between. The germline V gene has CDR1 MDHEN and CDR2 SYDVKM. CDR3 length: 11 residues. As DNA, the CDR3 is TGTGCCAGCATCGAGGACAATGAGCAGTTCTTC. Its translation: CASIEDNEQFF. The entire variable domain, with the rest obtained from reference TRBV28 and TRBJ2-1, is as follows: DVKVTQSSRYLVKRTGEKVFLECVQDMDHENMFWYRQDPGLGLRLIYFSYDVKMKEKGDIPEGYSVSREKKERFSLILESASTNQTSMYLCASIEDNEQFFGPGTRLTVL.

This chain connects TRBV19 to TRBJ2-2; D ambiguous. Trimming pared 5 bases from V and 1 base from J, leaving 14 bases between. CDR3 length equals 16 residues. Germline lookup yields CDR1 LNHDA and CDR2 SQIVND (reference sequence). Here the CDR3 DNA reads TGTGCCAGTAGTTCCAAACGGCAACTGAACACCGGGGAGCTGTTTTTT. Encoded protein: CASSSKRQLNTGELFF.

This sequence joins TRBV5-1 and TRBJ2-1; D may be TRBD1 (5 bases). The CDR3 length is 13 residues. Trimming cost V 5 bases and J 8 bases, with 14 bases left between them. The V gene's germline CDR1 is SGHRS and CDR2 YFSETQ. The chain's CDR3 is CASRPSQGHEQFF. For the CDR3, the DNA is TGCGCCAGCAGACCCTCCCAGGGCCATGAGCAGTTCTTC.

This rearrangement joins TRBV4-3 to TRBJ2-7; 7 bases match TRBD2. The CDR3 is 16 residues long. Per germline, CDR1 LGHNA and CDR2 YSLEER. The V gene end was trimmed by 1 base and the J gene end by 1 base; junction bases not matched to a gene: 7. Here the CDR3 reads CASSQGPGLYSYEQYF. CDR3 nucleotides: TGCGCCAGCAGCCAAGGGCCGGGACTATATTCCTACGAGCAGTACTTC.

This sequence joins TRBV5-1 and TRBJ2-3; either TRBD1 or TRBD2 may supply D (6 bases each). The germline V and J ends were trimmed by 0 bases and 0 bases, with 8 bases remaining between them. The CDR3 has 15 amino acids. Germline-derived CDR1 and CDR2 are SGHRS and YFSETQ. CDR3 residues: CASSLEGGSTDTQYF. For the CDR3, the DNA is TGCGCCAGCAGCTTGGAGGGGGGAAGCACAGATACGCAGTATTTT. Full variable domain (missing parts from reference TRBV5-1 and TRBJ2-3): KAGVTQTPRYLIKTRGQQVTLSCSPISGHRSVSWYQQTPGQGLQFLFEYFSETQRNKGNFPGRFSGRQFSNSRSEMNVSTLELGDSALYLCASSLEGGSTDTQYFGPGTRLTVL.

This rearrangement joins TRBV2 to TRBJ2-3; D remains ambiguous. The germline gives CDR1 SNHLY, CDR2 FYNNEI. The CDR3 loop spans 11 amino acids. Trimming took off 5 bases at V and 5 bases at J, with 5 bases between the two ends. CDR3 sequence: CASSLEDTQYF. DNA for the CDR3: TGTGCCAGCAGTTTGGAAGATACGCAGTATTTT.

The chain recombines TRBV6-6 with TRBJ2-1; TRBD2 agrees at 12 bases. Germline lookup yields CDR1 MNHNY and CDR2 SVGAGI (reference sequence). With 5 bases clipped from V and 3 bases from J, the junction kept 11 bases outside the gene matches. The CDR3 runs to 18 residues. The CDR3 loop reads CASSRLAGGPVSYNEQFF. CDR3 DNA: TGTGCCAGCAGTCGGCTAGCGGGAGGGCCAGTGAGCTACAATGAGCAGTTCTTC.

This clone was seen a single time. The genes are TRBV4-3 and TRBJ2-7; weak D call: TRBD1 (6 bases). The germline V gene encodes CDR1 LGHNA and CDR2 YSLEER. This CDR3 has 13 amino acids. Trimming removed 3 bases at V and 4 bases at J, with 10 bases between. The CDR3 sequence is CASSQVQGYEQYF. The CDR3 DNA is TGCGCCAGCAGCCAGGTACAGGGTTACGAGCAGTACTTC.

The V gene is TRBV7-9, the J gene TRBJ2-7; TRBD1 might be the D (5 bases). Between the trimmed V and J ends, which lost 0 bases and 6 bases, there was a span of 12 bases. The CDR3 extends over 14 amino acids. Per germline, CDR1 SEHNR and CDR2 FQNEAQ (reference sequence). CDR3 nucleotide sequence: TGTGCCAGCAGCTTAGCGGCAGGGCTTCCCGAGCAGTACTTC. Translation: CASSLAAGLPEQYF.

This chain links TRBV7-9 with TRBJ2-1; 9 bases agree with TRBD2. The germline gives CDR1 SEHNR, CDR2 FQNEAQ (reference sequence). The CDR3 consists of 16 residues. V was pared by 5 bases and J by 4 bases, with 9 bases of the junction left unmatched. CDR3 sequence: CASSQRRTSAYNEQFF. The CDR3 DNA sequence: TGTGCCAGCAGCCAGAGACGGACTAGCGCGTACAATGAGCAGTTCTTC.

The rearrangement uses TRBV28 and TRBJ2-1, with 7 bases lining up with TRBD2. The CDR3 is 16 residues long. CDR1 and CDR2 from the germline V gene are MDHEN and SYDVKM. The ends lost 5 bases at V and 4 bases at J; junction bases unmatched: 11. This chain's CDR3 is CASSEFFGLGYNEQFF. The CDR3 DNA is TGTGCCAGCAGTGAATTTTTTGGACTAGGGTACAATGAGCAGTTCTTC.

The rearrangement joins TRBV30 to TRBJ2-7; D call uncertain. CDR3 length: 12 residues. The V gene's germline CDR1 is GTSNPN and CDR2 SVGIG (reference sequence). Deletions cut 5 bases from V and 0 bases from J, with 8 bases between. The CDR3 sequence is CAWEVSSYEQYF. The CDR3 nucleotides are TGTGCCTGGGAGGTGAGCTCCTACGAGCAGTACTTC. Looking up the rest from reference TRBV30 and TRBJ2-7 gives the full variable domain: SQTIHQWPATLVQPVGSPLSLECTVEGTSNPNLYWYRQAAGRGLQLLFYSVGIGQISSEVPQNLSASRPQDRQFILSSKKLLLSDSGFYLCAWEVSSYEQYFGPGTRLTVT.

About this clone: Other DNA sequences of this sample code for an identical CDR3. This chain connects TRBV29-1 to TRBJ1-1, with 7 bases that match TRBD1. This CDR3 comprises 12 residues. Unmatched junction bases numbered 4, after V lost 4 bases and J lost 5 bases. Germline V gene data show CDR1 as SQVTM and CDR2 as ANQGSEA. The DNA of the CDR3 is TGCAGCGTTGGACAGGGAGGGACTGAAGCTTTCTTT. This sequence encodes CSVGQGGTEAFF.

In nucleotides, the CDR3 is TGTGCCAGTAGGAAGACAGGGGGCGAGAAAGCTTTCTTT. Protein product: CASRKTGGEKAFF. The V call is TRBV19, the J call TRBJ1-1, with 10 bases identical to TRBD1. After removal of 6 bases from V and 9 bases from J, the junction contained 7 bases not matched to a gene. Germline CDR1 and CDR2: LNHDA and SQIVND (reference sequence). The CDR3 is 13 residues long.

The chain joins TRBV5-4 to TRBJ2-1; unclear D gene. Germline V gene sequence: CDR1 SGHNT, CDR2 YYREEE (reference sequence). The CDR3 runs 15 residues. V dropped 5 bases and J dropped 0 bases, with 12 bases sitting between them. The CDR3 region is CASSLSLDSYNEQFF. The CDR3 nucleotides are TGTGCCAGCAGTCTAAGTCTAGACTCCTACAATGAGCAGTTCTTC.

The chain combines TRBV28 with TRBJ2-5, with D tentatively TRBD2 (7 bases). This CDR3 contains 14 residues. The V and J ends lost 5 bases and 2 bases respectively, with 12 bases between them. The V gene's germline CDR1 is MDHEN and CDR2 SYDVKM. Here the CDR3 reads CASSEQGGQETQYF. DNA of the CDR3: TGTGCCAGCAGTGAACAGGGAGGGCAAGAGACCCAGTACTTC. Combining the CDR3 with reference TRBV28 and TRBJ2-5 gives the whole variable domain DVKVTQSSRYLVKRTGEKVFLECVQDMDHENMFWYRQDPGLGLRLIYFSYDVKMKEKGDIPEGYSVSREKKERFSLILESASTNQTSMYLCASSEQGGQETQYFGPGTRLLVL.